Listed below are T cell receptor beta chains from one sample, sequenced in a study of blood T cells in healthy people across ages. TCRdb analysed the 5' RACE reads with MiXCR anew, one entry per CDR3 protein. This table holds 1.2 million to 1.5 million distinct CDR3 sequences, around 59% found once. Sequencing was done on a sample of blood. Receptors were obtained from a man younger than 35 in good health. CDR3s include the opening cysteine and the closing phenylalanine or tryptophan. The D gene is left open where the match is weak. Only part of the rows carry a size: once, few, many, or a class if the clone is expanded.

j_call: TRBJ1-4
v_call: TRBV4-1
d_call: .
clone_size: .
cdr3_nt: TGCGCCAGCAGCCAAGACCCAGGGACGTATGAAAAACTGTTTTTT
cdr3_aa: CASSQDPGTYEKLFF

j_call: TRBJ2-1
v_call: TRBV6-6
d_call: .
clone_size: .
cdr3_nt: TGTGCCAGCCGGGGCATTTGGTACAATGAGCAGTTCTTC
cdr3_aa: CASRGIWYNEQFF

j_call: TRBJ2-5
v_call: TRBV18
d_call: .
clone_size: once
cdr3_nt: TGTGCCAGCTCACAACCAAAAACAGGTTTGGAGCAGTACTTC
cdr3_aa: CASSQPKTGLEQYF

j_call: TRBJ1-1
v_call: TRBV15
d_call: .
clone_size: .
cdr3_nt: TGTGCCACCAGCGGGGGGCTTATCACTGAAGCTTTCTTT
cdr3_aa: CATSGGLITEAFF

j_call: TRBJ2-7
v_call: TRBV2
d_call: TRBD1
clone_size: few
cdr3_nt: TGTGCCATCGGACAGGGGAAGTACGAGCAGTACTTC
cdr3_aa: CAIGQGKYEQYF

j_call: TRBJ2-7
v_call: TRBV7-9
d_call: .
clone_size: few
cdr3_nt: TGTGCCAGCAGCACGGTCCACGAGCAGTACTTC
cdr3_aa: CASSTVHEQYF

j_call: TRBJ2-5
v_call: TRBV6-2/TRBV6-3
d_call: .
clone_size: few
cdr3_nt: TGTGCCAGCAGTTACGTGGGGACCCAGTACTTC
cdr3_aa: CASSYVGTQYF

j_call: TRBJ2-5
v_call: TRBV12-3/TRBV12-4
d_call: TRBD1
clone_size: .
cdr3_nt: TGTGCCAGCAGTCCAGGACAGGGGGTCTCCTACGGGCAGTACTTC
cdr3_aa: CASSPGQGVSYGQYF

j_call: TRBJ2-2
v_call: TRBV2
d_call: TRBD2
clone_size: .
cdr3_nt: TGTGCCAGTAGCCAGACCAGGGCGGGAGGTACCGGGGAGCTGTTTTTT
cdr3_aa: CASSQTRAGGTGELFF

j_call: TRBJ2-5
v_call: TRBV3-1
d_call: TRBD1
clone_size: few
cdr3_nt: TGTGCCAGCAGTCGGACAGGGGGGACAGAGACCCAGTACTTC
cdr3_aa: CASSRTGGTETQYF

j_call: TRBJ2-7
v_call: TRBV7-9
d_call: TRBD1
clone_size: few
cdr3_nt: TGTGCCAGCAGCGCAAATATAGGGGTACCAGGGGGCATCTCCTACGAGCAGTACTTC
cdr3_aa: CASSANIGVPGGISYEQYF

j_call: TRBJ2-3
v_call: TRBV5-1
d_call: .
clone_size: .
cdr3_nt: TGCGCCAGCAGCCCGGGGCTAGTTACGACAGATACGCAGTATTTT
cdr3_aa: CASSPGLVTTDTQYF

j_call: TRBJ2-7
v_call: TRBV7-9
d_call: .
clone_size: .
cdr3_nt: TGTGCCAGCAGCTTAGCCCCAGGGGACGACGACGAGCAGTACTTC
cdr3_aa: CASSLAPGDDDEQYF

j_call: TRBJ1-2
v_call: TRBV28
d_call: .
clone_size: .
cdr3_nt: TGTGCCAGCAGTTCTCCGACAGACAGTTACGGCTACACCTTC
cdr3_aa: CASSSPTDSYGYTF

j_call: TRBJ2-7
v_call: TRBV18
d_call: TRBD1
clone_size: .
cdr3_nt: TGTGCCAGCTCACCTAGACAGGGGACGGCCTGGGAGCAGTACTTC
cdr3_aa: CASSPRQGTAWEQYF

j_call: TRBJ2-1
v_call: TRBV4-1
d_call: TRBD2
clone_size: few
cdr3_nt: TGCGCCAGCAGCCCGGGACTAGCGGGAGTTGAGCAGTTCTTC
cdr3_aa: CASSPGLAGVEQFF

j_call: TRBJ2-7
v_call: TRBV12-3/TRBV12-4
d_call: .
clone_size: few
cdr3_nt: TGTGCCAGCAGTTTGCGTGGTGGGGCCTACGAGCAGTACTTC
cdr3_aa: CASSLRGGAYEQYF

j_call: TRBJ2-6
v_call: TRBV4-3
d_call: TRBD1
clone_size: few
cdr3_nt: TGCGCCAGCAGCCAAGATTACCGGACAGGGTTTACCTCTGGGGCCAACGTCCTGACTTTC
cdr3_aa: CASSQDYRTGFTSGANVLTF

j_call: TRBJ2-7
v_call: TRBV7-9
d_call: .
clone_size: few
cdr3_nt: TGTGCCAGCAGCCAATCCTCAAATGCCGACGAGCAGTACTTC
cdr3_aa: CASSQSSNADEQYF

j_call: TRBJ2-3
v_call: TRBV27
d_call: TRBD2
clone_size: .
cdr3_nt: TGTGCCAGCAGTTTCGGAGCGGGGGACGCAGATACGCAGTATTTT
cdr3_aa: CASSFGAGDADTQYF

j_call: TRBJ1-1
v_call: TRBV9
d_call: .
clone_size: .
cdr3_nt: TGTGCCAGCAGCGTAGCTCCGGGACACAGGAACACTGAAGCTTTCTTT
cdr3_aa: CASSVAPGHRNTEAFF

j_call: TRBJ2-6
v_call: TRBV7-9
d_call: TRBD1
clone_size: .
cdr3_nt: TGTGCCAGCAGCTTAGTCCCGACAGGGGGCGTTTCCTCTGGGGCCAACGTCCTGACTTTC
cdr3_aa: CASSLVPTGGVSSGANVLTF

j_call: TRBJ2-7
v_call: TRBV4-1
d_call: TRBD2
clone_size: .
cdr3_nt: TGCGCCAGCAGTCCTGGCACAGCTAGCGGTCACGAGCAGTACTTC
cdr3_aa: CASSPGTASGHEQYF

j_call: TRBJ2-3
v_call: TRBV20-1
d_call: .
clone_size: few
cdr3_nt: TGCAGTGTTGGTTCCAGCCGCACAGATACGCAGTATTTT
cdr3_aa: CSVGSSRTDTQYF

j_call: TRBJ2-1
v_call: TRBV28
d_call: .
clone_size: .
cdr3_nt: TGTGCCAGCAGCCCCCTGGACGCCTACAATGAGCAGTTCTTC
cdr3_aa: CASSPLDAYNEQFF

j_call: TRBJ2-5
v_call: TRBV25-1
d_call: .
clone_size: .
cdr3_nt: TGTGCCAGCAGTGAATTTGGGACCCAGTACTTC
cdr3_aa: CASSEFGTQYF

j_call: TRBJ2-7
v_call: TRBV12-5
d_call: .
clone_size: .
cdr3_nt: TGTGCTAGTGGTACAAACAGCGACGAGCAGTACTTC
cdr3_aa: CASGTNSDEQYF

j_call: TRBJ2-1
v_call: TRBV7-9
d_call: .
clone_size: few
cdr3_nt: TGTGCCACGGAGGGACCCAACAATGAGCAGTTCTTC
cdr3_aa: CATEGPNNEQFF

j_call: TRBJ1-4
v_call: TRBV4-1
d_call: .
clone_size: .
cdr3_nt: TGCGCCAGCAGCCTCCTACCGGGACCTCGGGAAAAACTGTTTTTT
cdr3_aa: CASSLLPGPREKLFF